The rows below give T cell receptor beta chains drawn from one sample of a study of blood T cells in healthy people across ages. In TCRdb, the 5' RACE reads were re-called with MiXCR into one record per CDR3 protein. Among over 600,000 distinct CDR3 sequences listed, about half were seen once. The source material was blood. These receptors originate from a man aged 80 or over in good health. CDR3s include the opening cysteine and the closing phenylalanine or tryptophan. The D gene is left open where the match is weak.

d_call j_call v_call cdr3_aa
TRBD1 TRBJ2-3 TRBV29-1 CSVEAQGVLLSDTQYF
TRBD2 TRBJ2-3 TRBV27 CASSTAVGLARTDTQYF
TRBD2 TRBJ2-5 TRBV20-1 CSAPILAGGPGETQYF
. TRBJ2-5 TRBV5-5 CASSLVAGASNEQYF
TRBD2 TRBJ2-3 TRBV18 CASSASGRTDTQYF
. TRBJ2-3 TRBV11-3 CASSLDDRGADTQYF
. TRBJ2-2 TRBV5-1 CASSGLITGELFF
. TRBJ1-1 TRBV12-3/TRBV12-4 CASSLWETSTEAFF
. TRBJ1-5 TRBV15 CATSRDTLDSNQPQHF
TRBD2 TRBJ2-5 TRBV18 CASSPPGLARQETQYF
. TRBJ2-2 TRBV10-3 CAISGTKGGEAGELFF
. TRBJ2-1 TRBV7-3 CASSKGQLGGNEQFF
TRBD1 TRBJ2-2 TRBV7-2 CASSLKTGGGTGELFF
TRBD2 TRBJ2-3 TRBV10-3 CAISEPTGLLKTDTQYF
. TRBJ1-4 TRBV7-8 CASSLVVGEEKLFF
TRBD2 TRBJ2-1 TRBV12-3/TRBV12-4 CASSRAGGPPRDNEQFF
. TRBJ1-4 TRBV7-6 CASSASPTGDNEKLFF
. TRBJ2-1 TRBV9 CASSRMVQRGNEQFF
. TRBJ2-3 TRBV2 CASSESYVRYTQYF
TRBD2 TRBJ2-7 TRBV7-7 CASSPGREYHEQYF
TRBD2 TRBJ2-1 TRBV6-2/TRBV6-3 CASNGAGEGYNEQFF
TRBD2 TRBJ2-1 TRBV2 CASSVQSSGSREQFF
. . TRBV14 CASSQSRGPYEQYF
TRBD2 TRBJ2-3 TRBV12-3/TRBV12-4 CASSLEGRAQDTQYF
. TRBJ2-7 TRBV20-1 CSALGGTSASYEQYF
. . TRBV6-2/TRBV6-3 CANRELGTKYNEQYF
. TRBJ2-1 TRBV5-1 CASTQNVGNEQFF
. TRBJ2-7 TRBV28 CASSLPSGPSTPYEQYF
. TRBJ1-5 TRBV12-3/TRBV12-4 CASSFNPSNQPKHF
. . TRBV20-1 CSARVPPRAEQYF
. . TRBV4-2 CASSQVVSSEQYF
. TRBJ2-5 TRBV12-3/TRBV12-4 CASSLGILEKETQYF
TRBD1 TRBJ2-7 TRBV4-1 CASSRQGQYEQYF
. TRBJ2-3 TRBV5-4 CASSLEWGLPGASFRVGYTQYF
TRBD1 TRBJ1-5 TRBV28 CASSLLDRGHGQPQHF
. TRBJ1-1 TRBV5-1 CANSLEPLPAEAFF
. TRBJ2-7 TRBV2 CASSELSVDEQYF
TRBD2 TRBJ2-5 TRBV18 CATTGSGGQETQYF
TRBD1 TRBJ2-2 TRBV29-1 CSSLGDRVTGELFF
TRBD1 TRBJ2-7 TRBV30 CAWSVGGTVTYEQYF
TRBD1 TRBJ1-2 TRBV28 CASSARTGFYGYTF
. TRBJ2-7 TRBV20-1 CSAQGITGSSYEQYF
. TRBJ1-2 TRBV29-1 CSVEYRRQDGYTF
TRBD2 TRBJ2-1 TRBV3-1 CASSQDSGSGTYNEQFF
. TRBJ2-3 TRBV11-3 CASSLVFGTQLADTQYF
. TRBJ1-6 TRBV27 CASTLRVKNAPLHF
TRBD2 TRBJ2-1 TRBV5-1 CASSTSGSNYNEQFF
TRBD1 TRBJ1-2 TRBV5-5 CASSLLAGGSDGYTF
. TRBJ2-3 TRBV4-3 CASSQGEGWTDTQYF
. TRBJ2-1 TRBV20-1 CSGRGSAHEQFF